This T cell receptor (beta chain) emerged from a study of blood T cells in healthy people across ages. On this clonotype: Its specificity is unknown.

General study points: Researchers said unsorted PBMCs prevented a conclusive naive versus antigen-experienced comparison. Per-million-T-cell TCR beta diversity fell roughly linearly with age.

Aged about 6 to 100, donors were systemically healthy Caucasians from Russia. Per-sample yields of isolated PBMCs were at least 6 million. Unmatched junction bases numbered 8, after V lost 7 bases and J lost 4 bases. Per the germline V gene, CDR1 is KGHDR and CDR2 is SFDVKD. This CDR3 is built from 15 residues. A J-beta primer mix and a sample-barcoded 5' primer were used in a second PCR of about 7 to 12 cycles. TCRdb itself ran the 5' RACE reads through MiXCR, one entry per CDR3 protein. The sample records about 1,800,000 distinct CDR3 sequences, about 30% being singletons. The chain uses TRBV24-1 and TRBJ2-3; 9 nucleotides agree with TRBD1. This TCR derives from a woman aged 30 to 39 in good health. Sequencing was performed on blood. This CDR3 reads CATSPGTGIPDTQYF. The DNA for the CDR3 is TGTGCCACCAGCCCCGGGACAGGGATCCCAGATACGCAGTATTTT.